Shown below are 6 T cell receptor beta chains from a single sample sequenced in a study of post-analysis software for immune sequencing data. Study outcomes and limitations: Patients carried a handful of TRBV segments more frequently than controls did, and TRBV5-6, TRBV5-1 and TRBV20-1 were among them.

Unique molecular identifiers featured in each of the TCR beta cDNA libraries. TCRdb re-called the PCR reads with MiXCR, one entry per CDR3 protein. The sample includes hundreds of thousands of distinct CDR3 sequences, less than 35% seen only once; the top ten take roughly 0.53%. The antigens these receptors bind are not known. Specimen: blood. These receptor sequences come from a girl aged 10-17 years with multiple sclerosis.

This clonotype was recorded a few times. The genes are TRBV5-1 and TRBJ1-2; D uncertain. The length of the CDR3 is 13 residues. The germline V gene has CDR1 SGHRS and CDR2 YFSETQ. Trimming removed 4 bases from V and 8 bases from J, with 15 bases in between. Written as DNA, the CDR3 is TGCGCCAGCAGCCAAAGCCGGTTAGAGGGCTACACCTTC. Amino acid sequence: CASSQSRLEGYTF. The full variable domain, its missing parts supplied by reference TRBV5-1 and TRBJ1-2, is KAGVTQTPRYLIKTRGQQVTLSCSPISGHRSVSWYQQTPGQGLQFLFEYFSETQRNKGNFPGRFSGRQFSNSRSEMNVSTLELGDSALYLCASSQSRLEGYTFGSGTRLTVV.

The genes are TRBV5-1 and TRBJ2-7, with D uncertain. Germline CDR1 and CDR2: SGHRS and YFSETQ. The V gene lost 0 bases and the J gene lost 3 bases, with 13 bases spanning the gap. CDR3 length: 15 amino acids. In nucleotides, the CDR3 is TGCGCCAGCAGCTTGGATTTTAGCTCGGTCTACGAGCAGTACTTC. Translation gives CASSLDFSSVYEQYF.

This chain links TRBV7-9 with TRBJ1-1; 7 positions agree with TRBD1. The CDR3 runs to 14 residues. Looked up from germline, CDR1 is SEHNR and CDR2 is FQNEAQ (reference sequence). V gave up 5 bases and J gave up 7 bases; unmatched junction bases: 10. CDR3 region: CASSVDRAPDEAFF. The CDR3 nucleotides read TGTGCCAGCAGCGTAGACAGGGCCCCAGATGAAGCTTTCTTT.

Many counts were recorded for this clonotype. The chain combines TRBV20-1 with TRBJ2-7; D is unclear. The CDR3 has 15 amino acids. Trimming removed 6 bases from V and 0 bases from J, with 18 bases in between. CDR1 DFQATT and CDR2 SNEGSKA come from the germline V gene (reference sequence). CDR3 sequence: CSAEPVGASSYEQYF. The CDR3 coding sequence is TGCAGTGCCGAGCCCGTCGGCGCGAGCTCCTACGAGCAGTACTTC.

The CDR3 is CSAREETRTDTQYF. The CDR3 DNA reads as TGCAGTGCTAGGGAGGAGACCCGCACAGATACGCAGTATTTT. V gene TRBV20-1 combines with J gene TRBJ2-3, with TRBD2 as a possible D gene (5 bases). The CDR3 totals 14 residues. Looked up from germline, CDR1 is DFQATT and CDR2 is SNEGSKA (reference sequence). V was pared by 3 bases and J by 1 base, with 11 bases between.

CDR3 in amino acids: CASSSRDRRPDEQFF. The CDR3 DNA reads as TGTGCCAGCAGTTCCCGGGACAGGAGGCCTGATGAGCAGTTCTTC. The V gene is TRBV6-7, the J gene TRBJ2-1; TRBD1 matches at 8 bases. TRBV6-7 is an ORF, and what it does is uncertain. V gave up 4 bases and J gave up 8 bases; unmatched junction bases: 10. The CDR3 spans 15 residues.